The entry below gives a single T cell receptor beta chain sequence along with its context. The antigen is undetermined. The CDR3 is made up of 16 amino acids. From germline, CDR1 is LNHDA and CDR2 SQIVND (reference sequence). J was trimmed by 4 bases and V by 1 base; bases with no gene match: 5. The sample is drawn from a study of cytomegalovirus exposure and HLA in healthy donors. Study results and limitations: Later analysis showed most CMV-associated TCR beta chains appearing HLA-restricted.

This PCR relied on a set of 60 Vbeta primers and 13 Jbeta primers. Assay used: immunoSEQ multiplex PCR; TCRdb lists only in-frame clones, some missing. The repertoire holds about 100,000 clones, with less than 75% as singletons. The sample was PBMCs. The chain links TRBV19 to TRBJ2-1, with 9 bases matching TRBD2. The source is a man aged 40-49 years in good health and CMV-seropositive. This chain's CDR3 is CASSIVRLAEYNEQFF. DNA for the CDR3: TGTGCCAGTAGTATAGTCCGACTAGCGGAGTACAATGAGCAGTTCTTC.